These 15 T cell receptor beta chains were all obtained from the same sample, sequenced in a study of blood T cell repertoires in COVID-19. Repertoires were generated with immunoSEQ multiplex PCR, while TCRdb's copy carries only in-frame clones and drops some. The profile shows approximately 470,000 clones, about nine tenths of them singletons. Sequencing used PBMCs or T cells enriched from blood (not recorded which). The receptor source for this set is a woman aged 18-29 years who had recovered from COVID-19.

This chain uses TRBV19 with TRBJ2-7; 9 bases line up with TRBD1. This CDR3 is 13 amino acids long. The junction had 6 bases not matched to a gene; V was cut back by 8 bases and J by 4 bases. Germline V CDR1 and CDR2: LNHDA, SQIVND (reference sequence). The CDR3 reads CASSRDREYEQYF. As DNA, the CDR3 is TGTGCCAGTTCCCGGGACAGGGAATACGAGCAGTACTTC.

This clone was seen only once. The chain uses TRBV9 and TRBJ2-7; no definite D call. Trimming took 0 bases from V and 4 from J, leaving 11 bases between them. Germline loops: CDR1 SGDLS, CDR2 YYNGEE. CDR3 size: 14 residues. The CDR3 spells CASSVEVTGYEQYF. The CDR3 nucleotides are TGTGCCAGCAGCGTAGAGGTAACGGGTTACGAGCAGTACTTC. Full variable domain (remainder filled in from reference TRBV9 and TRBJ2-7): DSGVTQTPKHLITATGQRVTLRCSPRSGDLSVYWYQQSLDQGLQFLIQYYNGEERAKGNILERFSAQQFPDLHSELNLSSLELGDSALYFCASSVEVTGYEQYFGPGTRLTVT.

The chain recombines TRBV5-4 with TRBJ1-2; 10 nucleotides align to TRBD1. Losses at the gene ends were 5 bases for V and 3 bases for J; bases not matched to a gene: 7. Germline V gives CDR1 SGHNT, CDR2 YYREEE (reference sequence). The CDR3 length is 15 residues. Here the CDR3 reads CASSRPGTGDYGYTF. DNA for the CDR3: TGTGCCAGCAGTCGACCTGGGACAGGGGACTATGGCTACACCTTC.

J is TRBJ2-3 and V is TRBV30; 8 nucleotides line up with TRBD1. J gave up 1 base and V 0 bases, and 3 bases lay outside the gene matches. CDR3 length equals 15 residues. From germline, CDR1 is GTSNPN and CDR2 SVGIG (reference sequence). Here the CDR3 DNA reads TGTGCCTGGAGTGTACAGACAGGGGGCACAGATACGCAGTATTTT. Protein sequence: CAWSVQTGGTDTQYF.

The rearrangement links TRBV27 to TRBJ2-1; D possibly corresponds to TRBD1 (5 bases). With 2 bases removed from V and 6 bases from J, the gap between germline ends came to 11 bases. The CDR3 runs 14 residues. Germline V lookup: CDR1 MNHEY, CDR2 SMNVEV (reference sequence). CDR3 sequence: CASSLRAGINEQFF. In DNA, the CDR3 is TGTGCCAGCAGTTTAAGGGCAGGGATCAATGAGCAGTTCTTC.

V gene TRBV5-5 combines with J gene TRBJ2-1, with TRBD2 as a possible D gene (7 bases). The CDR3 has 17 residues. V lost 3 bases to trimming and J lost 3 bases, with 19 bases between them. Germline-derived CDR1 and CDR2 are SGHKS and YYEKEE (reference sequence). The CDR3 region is CASSSWGGDTGYNEQFF. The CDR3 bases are TGTGCCAGCAGCTCCTGGGGGGGGGACACCGGCTACAATGAGCAGTTCTTC.

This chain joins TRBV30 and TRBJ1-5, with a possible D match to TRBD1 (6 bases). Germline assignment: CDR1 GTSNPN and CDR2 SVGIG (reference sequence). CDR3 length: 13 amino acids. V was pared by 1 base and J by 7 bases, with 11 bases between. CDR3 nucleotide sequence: TGTGCCTGGAGTGATGAAGGGGGACAGCCCCAGCATTTT. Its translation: CAWSDEGGQPQHF.

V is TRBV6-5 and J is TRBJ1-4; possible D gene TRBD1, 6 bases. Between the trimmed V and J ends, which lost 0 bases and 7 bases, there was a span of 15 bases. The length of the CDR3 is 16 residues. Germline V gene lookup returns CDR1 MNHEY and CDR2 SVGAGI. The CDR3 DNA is TGTGCCAGCAGTTACTCGATCGGACAGCTAGGTGAAAAACTGTTTTTT. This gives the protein CASSYSIGQLGEKLFF.

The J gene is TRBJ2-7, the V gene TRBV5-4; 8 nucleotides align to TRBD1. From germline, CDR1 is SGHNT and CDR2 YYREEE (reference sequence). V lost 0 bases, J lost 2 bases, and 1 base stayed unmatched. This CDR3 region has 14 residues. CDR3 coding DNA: TGTGCCAGCAGCTTGGAACAGGGGGCCTACGAGCAGTACTTC. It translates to CASSLEQGAYEQYF. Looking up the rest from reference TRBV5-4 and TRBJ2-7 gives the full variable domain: ETGVTQSPTHLIKTRGQQVTLRCSSQSGHNTVSWYQQALGQGPQFIFQYYREEENGRGNFPPRFSGLQFPNYSSELNVNALELDDSALYLCASSLEQGAYEQYFGPGTRLTVT.

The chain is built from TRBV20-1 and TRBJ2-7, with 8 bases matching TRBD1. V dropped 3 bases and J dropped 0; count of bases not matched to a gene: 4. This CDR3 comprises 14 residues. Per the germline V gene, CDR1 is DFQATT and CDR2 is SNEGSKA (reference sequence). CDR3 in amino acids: CSASTGQGSYEQYF. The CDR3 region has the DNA TGCAGTGCTAGTACAGGACAGGGCTCCTACGAGCAGTACTTC.

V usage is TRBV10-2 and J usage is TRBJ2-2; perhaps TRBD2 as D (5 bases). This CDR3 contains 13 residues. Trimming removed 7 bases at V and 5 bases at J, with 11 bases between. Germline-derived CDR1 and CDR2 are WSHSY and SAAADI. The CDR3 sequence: CASTLGETGELFF. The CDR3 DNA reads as TGCGCCAGCACCCTGGGAGAGACCGGGGAGCTGTTTTTT.

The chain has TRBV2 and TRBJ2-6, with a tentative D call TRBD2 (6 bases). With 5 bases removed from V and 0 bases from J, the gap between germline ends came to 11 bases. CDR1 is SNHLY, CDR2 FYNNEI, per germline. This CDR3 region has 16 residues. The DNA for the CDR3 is TGTGCCAGCAGTATGGACGGGGGCTCTGGGGCCAACGTCCTGACTTTC. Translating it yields CASSMDGGSGANVLTF.

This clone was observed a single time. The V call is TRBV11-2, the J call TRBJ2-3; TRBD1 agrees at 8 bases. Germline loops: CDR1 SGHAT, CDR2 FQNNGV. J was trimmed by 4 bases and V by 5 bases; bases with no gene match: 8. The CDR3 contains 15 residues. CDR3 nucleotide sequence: TGTGCCAGCAGCCCGAGGACAGGGTGGGCAGATACGCAGTATTTT. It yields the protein CASSPRTGWADTQYF.

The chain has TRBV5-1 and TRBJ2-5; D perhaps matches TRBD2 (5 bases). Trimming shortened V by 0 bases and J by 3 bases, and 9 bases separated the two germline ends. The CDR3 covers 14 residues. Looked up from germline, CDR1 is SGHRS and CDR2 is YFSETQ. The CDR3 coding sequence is TGCGCCAGCAGCTTGGGAGGGTCGGAAGAGACCCAGTACTTC. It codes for CASSLGGSEETQYF.

CDR3 DNA: TGCGCCAGCAGATCCAGGGGAATGAGCGGGGAGCTGTTTTTT. Translated, it gives CASRSRGMSGELFF. This chain joins TRBV4-1 and TRBJ2-2; D possibly corresponds to TRBD1 (6 bases). V was trimmed by 6 bases and J by 7 bases, leaving 15 bases between them. This CDR3 has 14 amino acids. Germline values: CDR1 MGHRA, CDR2 YSYEKL.